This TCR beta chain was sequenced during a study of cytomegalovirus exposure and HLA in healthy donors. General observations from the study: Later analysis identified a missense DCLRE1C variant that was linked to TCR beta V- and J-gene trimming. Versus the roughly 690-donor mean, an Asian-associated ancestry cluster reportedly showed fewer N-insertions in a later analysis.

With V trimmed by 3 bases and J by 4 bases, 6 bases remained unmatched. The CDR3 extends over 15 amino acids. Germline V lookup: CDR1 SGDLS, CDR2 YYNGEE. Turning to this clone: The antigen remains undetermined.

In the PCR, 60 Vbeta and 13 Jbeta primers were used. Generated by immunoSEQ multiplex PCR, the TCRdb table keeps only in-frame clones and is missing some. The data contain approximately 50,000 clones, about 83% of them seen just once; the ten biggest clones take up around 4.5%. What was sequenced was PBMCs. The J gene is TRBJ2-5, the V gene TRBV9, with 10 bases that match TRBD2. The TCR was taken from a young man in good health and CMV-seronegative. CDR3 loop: CASSESGRARETQYF. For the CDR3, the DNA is TGTGCCAGCAGCGAGAGCGGGAGGGCCCGAGAGACCCAGTACTTC.